This T cell receptor (beta chain) emerged from a study of T cells after yellow fever vaccination. TCRdb itself ran the 5' RACE reads through MiXCR, one entry per CDR3 protein. The data show around 350,000 distinct CDR3 sequences, 11% seen once. This clonotype occurred a few times. Per the germline V gene, CDR1 is SGHTA and CDR2 is FQGNSA. V lost 5 bases and J lost 5; bases outside the gene matches: 8. The length of the CDR3 is 16 residues. The sequenced sample was PBMCs, obtained on the day of the first yellow fever vaccination. The J gene is TRBJ2-5, the V gene TRBV7-2, with TRBD2 matching over 13 bases. The sequence derives from a man younger than 35 who received the YFV17D yellow fever vaccine. CDR3 coding DNA: TGTGCCAGCAGCCCCAGGACTAGCGGGGGACGGGAGACCCAGTACTTC. Its translation: CASSPRTSGGRETQYF.